This entry is about one T cell receptor (beta chain). What it binds is not known. The sample originates from a study of radiation and T cells in renal cell carcinoma. Time point meaning: blood 2 weeks post-SBRT. Treatment of the sample: 15 Gy SBRT to primary tumor, nephrectomy 4 weeks later. Clear cell pathology was present in this patient's renal cell carcinoma. Findings and caveats of the study: Baseline intratumoral clonotype presence is unknown without pretreatment biopsies.

TCRdb's table, derived via immunoSEQ multiplex PCR, lists solely in-frame clones and lacks some. The sample has roughly 140,000 clones, 87% seen once. The CDR3 contains 14 residues. Germline CDR1 is SGHVT and CDR2 is SQSDAQ. V dropped 2 bases and J dropped 4 bases, with 9 bases sitting between them. This chain connects TRBV7-4 to TRBJ1-5, with D perhaps matching TRBD1 (5 bases). The TCR sequence derives from a woman between 45 and 65 years old with renal cell carcinoma. The specimen comprised blood, sampled from a patient whose treatment included radiotherapy and nephrectomy. The DNA for the CDR3 is TGTGCCAGCAGCTTAAGGTCAGGGAATCAGCCCCAGCATTTT. The encoded protein is CASSLRSGNQPQHF.